The TCR beta chain described here comes from a study of blood T cell repertoires in COVID-19. As for the study in general: Samples of COVID-19 (acute and convalescent) were obtained from the United States, Italy and Spain.

The data were produced by immunoSEQ multiplex PCR, yet TCRdb's version contains in-frame clones alone and is incomplete. The table records roughly 70,000 clones, 90% of them present only once. CDR3 size: 16 residues. V gave up 3 bases and J gave up 0 bases; unmatched junction bases: 2. The germline V gene encodes CDR1 SEHNR and CDR2 FQNEAQ (reference sequence). Seattle's enrolled individuals joined amid active infection and were then monitored longitudinally. This sequence originates from a man aged 50 to 59 with COVID-19, enrolled during active disease. J is TRBJ2-1 and V is TRBV7-9; TRBD2 aligns across 10 bases. Sequences were obtained from peripheral blood. The CDR3 loop is CASSFGLAVSYNEQFF. The CDR3 coding sequence is TGTGCCAGCAGCTTCGGACTAGCGGTCTCCTACAATGAGCAGTTCTTC.